The sequence of this TCR beta chain was determined in a study of blood T cell repertoires in COVID-19. About the study: Collection of acute and convalescent COVID-19 samples took place in the United States, Italy and Spain. T cells, B-cell-depleted T cells, or PBMCs supplied cDNA or gDNA.

V lost 4 bases, J lost 9 bases, and 13 bases lay in between. The germline V gene encodes CDR1 SGHVS and CDR2 FQNEAQ. This CDR3 contains 13 residues. As processed by the authors: The assay estimated nucleated cells by amplifying reference gene primers. This table comes from immunoSEQ multiplex PCR, and its TCRdb copy is limited to in-frame clones, with some not included. V and J calls and clone size follow that table, whereas D and trimming were derived from the DNA. The sample has 35,000 to 50,000 clones; roughly nine tenths are singletons. The source of this sequence is a man between 45 and 60 years old with active COVID-19. The specimen was peripheral blood. The rearrangement uses TRBV7-8 and TRBJ1-3; TRBD1 is a possible D gene (5 bases). The CDR3 DNA follows: TGTGCCAGCAGCTCTGGGGCTGGGGTCACCATATATTTT. Amino acid sequence: CASSSGAGVTIYF.